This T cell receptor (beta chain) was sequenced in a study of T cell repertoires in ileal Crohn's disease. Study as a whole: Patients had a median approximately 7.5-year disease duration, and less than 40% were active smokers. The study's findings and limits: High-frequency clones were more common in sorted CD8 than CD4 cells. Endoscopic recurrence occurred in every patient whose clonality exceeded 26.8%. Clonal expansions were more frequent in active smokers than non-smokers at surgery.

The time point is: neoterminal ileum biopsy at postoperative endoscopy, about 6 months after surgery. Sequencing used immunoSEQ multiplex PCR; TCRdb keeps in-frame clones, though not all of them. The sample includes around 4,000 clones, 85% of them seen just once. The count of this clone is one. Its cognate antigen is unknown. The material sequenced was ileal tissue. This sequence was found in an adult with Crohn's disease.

The CDR3 DNA reads TGTGCCAGCAGTGACAGGACCTACCTCTCCTACGAGCAGTACTTC. It is translated as CASSDRTYLSYEQYF. The genes are TRBV11-3 and TRBJ2-7; TRBD1 is a possible D gene (6 bases). Germline values: CDR1 SGHNT, CDR2 YENEEA. The CDR3 length is 15 residues. Trimming removed 6 bases at V and 0 bases at J, with 15 bases between.